One and the same sample provided the 7 T cell receptor beta chains below, sequenced in a study of T cell responses to AZD1222 COVID-19 vaccine. Clones were read by immunoSEQ multiplex PCR, and TCRdb kept only the in-frame ones, dropping some. This table has roughly 65,000 clones, 65% to 80% appearing once. The sequencing used peripheral blood, collected on day 0 of AZD1222 vaccination. The receptor source for this set is an adult in good health.

The chain employs TRBV11-2 and TRBJ1-2; TRBD1 is a possible D gene (5 bases). Germline V gene sequence: CDR1 SGHAT, CDR2 FQNNGV. The CDR3 extends over 14 amino acids. Trimming took 2 bases from V and 6 from J, leaving 13 bases between them. The CDR3 region has the DNA TGTGCCAGCAGCTTACAAATAACAGGAGATGGCTACACCTTC. It translates to CASSLQITGDGYTF.

The rearrangement uses TRBV2 and TRBJ1-5; TRBD1 might be the D (6 bases). Germline V gives CDR1 SNHLY, CDR2 FYNNEI. Trimming took off 0 bases at V and 5 bases at J, with 14 bases between the two ends. This CDR3 is built from 16 residues. CDR3 nucleotides: TGTGCCAGCAGTGAAGCGCTTCGGGGGCCCGATCAGCCCCAGCATTTT. Amino acids: CASSEALRGPDQPQHF.

This chain connects TRBV28 to TRBJ1-2; D is unresolved. The CDR3 has 12 amino acids. Trimming took off 10 bases at V and 0 bases at J, with 9 bases between the two ends. The germline V gene has CDR1 MDHEN and CDR2 SYDVKM. For the CDR3, the DNA is TGTGCCACCGACAACACTAACTATGGCTACACCTTC. It encodes CATDNTNYGYTF.

The V and J genes are TRBV7-9 and TRBJ2-3; D possibly corresponds to TRBD2 (6 bases). Germline V gives CDR1 SEHNR, CDR2 FQNEAQ (reference sequence). The CDR3 is 15 amino acids. The V and J ends lost 4 bases and 4 bases respectively, with 15 bases between them. The CDR3 is CASSSFSGGSDTQYF. The CDR3 DNA reads TGTGCCAGCAGCTCGTTTTCCGGAGGGTCAGATACGCAGTATTTT.

V and J are TRBV9 and TRBJ2-2; D might be TRBD1 (6 bases). This CDR3 contains 14 residues. With 0 bases removed from V and 5 bases from J, the gap between germline ends came to 8 bases. The V gene's germline CDR1 is SGDLS and CDR2 YYNGEE. The CDR3 here is CASSVGQGTGELFF. CDR3 DNA sequence: TGTGCCAGCAGCGTAGGTCAGGGGACCGGGGAGCTGTTTTTT.

The chain links TRBV19 to TRBJ1-5; the D gene is possibly TRBD1 (5 bases). Germline CDR1 and CDR2: LNHDA and SQIVND (reference sequence). V was shortened by 7 bases and J by 6 bases, with 16 bases between the two germline ends. The CDR3 contains 14 residues. The chain's CDR3 is CASNFNGHRQPQHF. The CDR3 DNA reads as TGTGCCAGTAATTTCAACGGACACCGTCAGCCCCAGCATTTT.

The chain combines TRBV5-5 with TRBJ2-5; 12 bases are a match to TRBD1. The V gene's germline CDR1 is SGHKS and CDR2 YYEKEE (reference sequence). The CDR3 sequence is 16 residues long. V gave up 4 bases and J gave up 2 bases; unmatched junction bases: 6. CDR3 loop: CASSRGQGASQETQYF. Here the CDR3 DNA reads TGTGCCAGCAGCCGGGGACAGGGGGCGTCTCAAGAGACCCAGTACTTC.